The 26 T cell receptor beta chains listed next were all sequenced from one sample in a study of OX40 agonist ivuxolimab in advanced cancers. Assay: immunoSEQ multiplex PCR; the TCRdb copy retains only in-frame clones and omits some. The repertoire includes 95,000 to 100,000 clones, 90% to 95% of them detected once, and around 0.25% sits in the top ten. The input for sequencing was CD4+ or CD8+ T cells sorted from blood, taken in a trial of the OX40 agonist ivuxolimab. The receptors were sampled from an adult with an advanced solid tumor such as melanoma, head and neck, liver or kidney cancer.

V gene TRBV30 combines with J gene TRBJ1-6; D remains unclear. V gave up 0 bases and J gave up 9 bases, with 3 bases separating them. CDR3 size: 11 residues. Germline CDR1 and CDR2: GTSNPN and SVGIG (reference sequence). CDR3 amino acids: CAWSVLSPLHF. The CDR3 nucleotides read TGTGCCTGGAGTGTACTTTCACCCCTCCACTTT. Full variable domain (outside the CDR3, taken from reference TRBV30 and TRBJ1-6): SQTIHQWPATLVQPVGSPLSLECTVEGTSNPNLYWYRQAAGRGLQLLFYSVGIGQISSEVPQNLSASRPQDRQFILSSKKLLLSDSGFYLCAWSVLSPLHFGNGTRLTVT.

In the case of this clone: Other DNA sequences in the sample encode the same CDR3. The chain is built from TRBV9 and TRBJ2-1; 7 bases match TRBD2. The CDR3 sequence is 15 residues long. With V trimmed by 4 bases and J by 0 bases, 4 bases remained unmatched. Germline V gene lookup returns CDR1 SGDLS and CDR2 YYNGEE. CDR3 sequence: CASSLSGGSYNEQFF. CDR3 DNA sequence: TGTGCCAGCAGCCTATCGGGGGGCTCCTACAATGAGCAGTTCTTC. Full variable domain (rest looked up from reference TRBV9 and TRBJ2-1): DSGVTQTPKHLITATGQRVTLRCSPRSGDLSVYWYQQSLDQGLQFLIQYYNGEERAKGNILERFSAQQFPDLHSELNLSSLELGDSALYFCASSLSGGSYNEQFFGPGTRLTVL.

The chain links TRBV2 to TRBJ1-2; 9 positions agree with TRBD1. The CDR3 runs to 14 residues. V dropped 5 bases and J dropped 2; count of bases not matched to a gene: 3. CDR1 is SNHLY, CDR2 FYNNEI, per germline. The CDR3 here is CASSRQGENYGYTF. The CDR3, as DNA: TGTGCCAGCAGTCGACAGGGGGAAAACTATGGCTACACCTTC. The full variable domain, with the rest looked up from reference TRBV2 and TRBJ1-2, is EPEVTQTPSHQVTQMGQEVILRCVPISNHLYFYWYRQILGQKVEFLVSFYNNEISEKSEIFDDQFSVERPDGSNFTLKIRSTKLEDSAMYFCASSRQGENYGYTFGSGTRLTVV.

V gene TRBV11-2 combines with J gene TRBJ2-1, with 8 positions matching TRBD2. J was trimmed by 2 bases and V by 5 bases; bases with no gene match: 14. The germline V gene has CDR1 SGHAT and CDR2 FQNNGV. The CDR3 runs 18 residues. The CDR3 bases are TGTGCCAGCAGCGGGGCCCTCGGACTAGCTGCCCCCTACAATGAGCAGTTCTTC. Translation gives CASSGALGLAAPYNEQFF. The full variable domain, rest sourced from reference TRBV11-2 and TRBJ2-1, is EAGVAQSPRYKIIEKRQSVAFWCNPISGHATLYWYQQILGQGPKLLIQFQNNGVVDDSQLPKDRFSAERLKGVDSTLKIQPAKLEDSAVYLCASSGALGLAAPYNEQFFGPGTRLTVL.

The chain combines TRBV5-8 with TRBJ1-1; tentatively, D is TRBD1 (6 bases). The V and J ends lost 4 bases and 5 bases respectively, with 18 bases between them. CDR1 SGHTS and CDR2 YDEGEE come from the germline V gene. The CDR3 runs 15 residues. The CDR3: CASSPPERGWTEAFF. The CDR3 nucleotides are TGTGCCAGCAGCCCCCCCGAAAGGGGGTGGACTGAAGCTTTCTTT.

The chain links TRBV7-2 to TRBJ2-3; D is possibly TRBD1 (5 bases). V dropped 2 bases and J dropped 4 bases, with 16 bases sitting between them. The germline gives CDR1 SGHTA, CDR2 FQGNSA. The CDR3 has 16 amino acids. The CDR3 region is CASSLSQGGVSDTQYF. In nucleotides, the CDR3 is TGTGCCAGCAGCTTAAGTCAGGGCGGAGTTTCAGATACGCAGTATTTT.

This chain connects TRBV19 to TRBJ1-5; D is unclear. The CDR3 length is 14 residues. Per the germline V gene, CDR1 is LNHDA and CDR2 is SQIVND (reference sequence). V lost 6 bases and J 7 bases, leaving 16 bases between the germline ends. DNA for the CDR3: TGTGCCAGTAGCACGGGAGCGGTCCCACAGCCCCAGCATTTT. Translating gives CASSTGAVPQPQHF.

J is TRBJ1-4 and V is TRBV30; no firm D call. Germline CDR1 GTSNPN, CDR2 SVGIG (reference sequence). The CDR3 is made up of 19 amino acids. V was cut by 4 bases and J by 4 bases, with 28 bases left in between. CDR3 DNA sequence: TGTGCCTGGACCCCCCCGGTGAAGGGAACGGGATCGGGTAATGAAAAACTGTTTTTT. This encodes CAWTPPVKGTGSGNEKLFF. Filled out from reference TRBV30 and TRBJ1-4, the complete variable domain reads SQTIHQWPATLVQPVGSPLSLECTVEGTSNPNLYWYRQAAGRGLQLLFYSVGIGQISSEVPQNLSASRPQDRQFILSSKKLLLSDSGFYLCAWTPPVKGTGSGNEKLFFGSGTQLSVL.

This chain's CDR3 is CASSFSVPPSTCDTQYF. CDR3 nucleotide sequence: TGTGCCAGCAGCTTCTCAGTCCCGCCATCAACGTGCGATACGCAGTATTTT. J is TRBJ2-3 and V is TRBV7-4, with no clear D. Trimming shortened V by 3 bases and J by 6 bases, and 22 bases separated the two germline ends. The CDR3 has 17 residues. In germline, CDR1 is SGHVT, CDR2 SQSDAQ.

V gene TRBV5-1 combines with J gene TRBJ1-1; 7 nucleotides line up with TRBD1. The CDR3 runs 14 residues. CDR1 is SGHRS, CDR2 YFSETQ, per germline. J lost 3 bases, V lost 0 bases, and 2 bases had no gene match. The CDR3 reads CASSLVTGDTEAFF. For the CDR3, the DNA is TGCGCCAGCAGCTTGGTTACAGGGGACACTGAAGCTTTCTTT.

The genes are TRBV19 and TRBJ1-5; D gene uncertain. The germline CDR1 and CDR2 sequences are LNHDA and SQIVND (reference sequence). Trimming removed 8 bases from V and 2 bases from J, with 7 bases in between. The CDR3 has 12 amino acids. CDR3 in amino acids: CASSYGNQPQHF. As DNA, the CDR3 is TGTGCCAGTTCTTACGGCAATCAGCCCCAGCATTTT. The full variable domain, completed using reference TRBV19 and TRBJ1-5, is DGGITQSPKYLFRKEGQNVTLSCEQNLNHDAMYWYRQDPGQGLRLIYYSQIVNDFQKGDIAEGYSVSREKKESFPLTVTSAQKNPTAFYLCASSYGNQPQHFGDGTRLSIL.

The chain combines TRBV11-3 with TRBJ2-3, with TRBD2 matching 7 bases. V shed 5 bases and J 6 bases; nucleotides not matched to a gene: 11. The CDR3 sequence is 15 residues long. Germline lookup yields CDR1 SGHNT and CDR2 YENEEA. The CDR3 sequence: CASSPLSGGGDTQYF. In nucleotides, the CDR3 is TGTGCCAGCAGCCCACTATCGGGGGGAGGGGATACGCAGTATTTT.

The CDR3 protein is CASSASPDTQYF. The CDR3 DNA reads as TGTGCCAGCAGCGCCTCCCCAGATACGCAGTATTTT. The chain couples TRBV5-8 to TRBJ2-3; D is unclear. The germline gives CDR1 SGHTS, CDR2 YDEGEE. The ends were cut back, 4 bases at V and 4 bases at J, with 7 bases in the middle. The CDR3 spans 12 residues. Supplemented by reference TRBV5-8 and TRBJ2-3, the full variable domain reads EAGVTQSPTHLIKTRGQQATLRCSPISGHTSVYWYQQALGLGLQFLLWYDEGEERNRGNFPPRFSGRQFPNYSSELNVNALELEDSALYLCASSASPDTQYFGPGTRLTVL.

This rearrangement joins TRBV19 to TRBJ1-1; 7 bases are shared with TRBD1. J lost 5 bases, V lost 6 bases, and 9 bases had no gene match. In germline, CDR1 is LNHDA, CDR2 SQIVND (reference sequence). This CDR3 is 14 amino acids long. CDR3 DNA sequence: TGTGCCAGTAGGAAACAGGGGTTGGGGACTGAAGCTTTCTTT. This encodes CASRKQGLGTEAFF.

The CDR3 DNA is TGCGCCAGCAGCCAAGCCGGAGGTAGCGGGAGTGCAGATACGCAGTATTTT. It yields the protein CASSQAGGSGSADTQYF. The chain couples TRBV4-1 to TRBJ2-3, with 9 bases matching TRBD2. V dropped 1 base and J dropped 4; count of bases not matched to a gene: 9. This CDR3 spans 17 amino acids. Germline loops: CDR1 MGHRA, CDR2 YSYEKL.

The chain carries TRBV6-6 and TRBJ1-1, with D unclear. This CDR3 has 15 amino acids. V was trimmed by 0 bases and J by 4 bases, leaving 12 bases between them. The V gene's germline CDR1 is MNHNY and CDR2 SVGAGI (reference sequence). CDR3 in amino acids: CASSYSADRSTEAFF. The CDR3 bases are TGTGCCAGCAGTTACTCAGCCGATCGTAGCACTGAAGCTTTCTTT.

This chain connects TRBV23-1 to TRBJ1-6; D gene ambiguous. TRBV23-1 is an ORF; its function is uncertain. The V end was cut by 1 base, the J end by 8 bases, with 18 bases between. The CDR3 contains 17 residues. The CDR3 sequence is CASSQFGVEPRHSPLHF. The CDR3 DNA is TGCGCCAGCAGTCAATTTGGTGTCGAACCAAGACATTCACCCCTCCACTTT.

The chain carries TRBV6-5 and TRBJ2-7; no reliable D call. The CDR3 runs to 11 residues. The germline V and J ends were trimmed by 6 bases and 6 bases, with 9 bases remaining between them. CDR1 and CDR2 (germline): MNHEY, SVGAGI. The CDR3 is CASRGPREQYF. CDR3 bases: TGTGCCAGCAGGGGTCCTCGCGAGCAGTACTTC.

The V gene is TRBV28, the J gene TRBJ2-7; the match to TRBD1 covers 12 bases. The ends lost 4 bases at V and 3 bases at J; junction bases unmatched: 7. This CDR3 has 16 amino acids. Germline V gene sequence: CDR1 MDHEN, CDR2 SYDVKM. The CDR3 coding sequence is TGTGCCAGCAGTTCGGTCGGGACAGGGGGCGGCTACGAGCAGTACTTC. Amino acids: CASSSVGTGGGYEQYF. The whole variable domain, filled in from reference TRBV28 and TRBJ2-7, reads DVKVTQSSRYLVKRTGEKVFLECVQDMDHENMFWYRQDPGLGLRLIYFSYDVKMKEKGDIPEGYSVSREKKERFSLILESASTNQTSMYLCASSSVGTGGGYEQYFGPGTRLTVT.

Note on this clone: This sample includes further DNA sequences coding for the same CDR3. This CDR3 is CASSVSGGTYNEQFF. CDR3 nucleotide sequence: TGTGCCAGCAGCGTCAGCGGGGGCACCTACAATGAGCAGTTCTTC. The chain has TRBV9 and TRBJ2-1, with 8 bases matching TRBD2. The CDR3 runs 15 residues. Looked up from germline, CDR1 is SGDLS and CDR2 is YYNGEE. The junction had 3 bases not matched to a gene; V was cut back by 2 bases and J by 2 bases.

The genes are TRBV5-1 and TRBJ2-3; D gene ambiguous. CDR1 SGHRS and CDR2 YFSETQ come from the germline V gene. CDR3 size: 12 residues. The V gene lost 0 bases and the J gene lost 4 bases, with 3 bases spanning the gap. CDR3 in amino acids: CASSLVSDTQYF. CDR3 DNA: TGCGCCAGCAGCTTGGTATCAGATACGCAGTATTTT.

The gene calls are TRBV5-5 and TRBJ1-5; tentative D call: TRBD1 (6 bases). The CDR3 runs to 16 residues. Trimming left V 3 bases short and J 0 bases short, with 13 bases between. The germline CDR1 and CDR2 sequences are SGHKS and YYEKEE (reference sequence). Here the CDR3 DNA reads TGTGCCAGCAGCTCCAGGACAGATAATAGCAATCAGCCCCAGCATTTT. Protein product: CASSSRTDNSNQPQHF.

This chain links TRBV5-1 with TRBJ2-7, with TRBD2 matching 8 bases. With 3 bases clipped from V and 3 bases from J, the junction kept 2 bases outside the gene matches. The CDR3 totals 13 residues. Per the germline V gene, CDR1 is SGHRS and CDR2 is YFSETQ. CDR3 DNA: TGCGCCAGCAGCTCCGGGAGGGACTACGAGCAGTACTTC. Its translation is CASSSGRDYEQYF.

J is TRBJ2-5 and V is TRBV13, with unresolved D. Trimming cost V 5 bases and J 0 bases, with 4 bases left between them. There are 12 residues in the CDR3. Looked up from germline, CDR1 is PRHDT and CDR2 is FYEKMQ (reference sequence). The CDR3 sequence is CASSIHQETQYF. The CDR3 DNA follows: TGTGCCAGCAGCATACACCAAGAGACCCAGTACTTC. The full variable domain, with the rest looked up from reference TRBV13 and TRBJ2-5, is AAGVIQSPRHLIKEKRETATLKCYPIPRHDTVYWYQQGPGQDPQFLISFYEKMQSDKGSIPDRFSAQQFSDYHSELNMSSLELGDSALYFCASSIHQETQYFGPGTRLLVL.

V gene TRBV2 combines with J gene TRBJ1-1, with unresolved D. The CDR3 runs 13 residues. V shed 3 bases and J shed 1 base, with 6 bases lying between them. Germline values: CDR1 SNHLY, CDR2 FYNNEI. The CDR3: CASSDEGNTEAFF. CDR3 coding DNA: TGTGCCAGCAGTGACGAGGGGAACACTGAAGCTTTCTTT.

The chain uses TRBV6-5 and TRBJ1-4, with 9 positions matching TRBD1. The CDR3 covers 14 residues. CDR1 MNHEY and CDR2 SVGAGI come from the germline V gene. Trimming at V came to 5 bases and at J to 8 bases, leaving 6 bases not matched to a gene. CDR3 region: CASSDGQGWEKLFF. The CDR3 nucleotides read TGTGCCAGCAGTGACGGACAGGGGTGGGAAAAACTGTTTTTT.